This is a list of T cell receptor beta chains from one sample in a study of blood T cell repertoires in COVID-19. The assay was immunoSEQ multiplex PCR, and TCRdb's table has in-frame clones only and misses some. The top ten hold 5.5% to 7% of the sample, which has around 320,000 clones, approximately 89% seen once. The material sequenced was peripheral blood. The receptors derive from a woman in her thirties who had recovered from COVID-19. Each CDR3 is given with its conserved first and last residue. Each record gives: V gene, J gene, D gene, CDR3 protein. D genes are given only for firm matches.

>TRBV7-9|TRBJ1-2|TRBD1
CASSTSYVTGAHYGYTF
>TRBV7-8|TRBJ1-4|-
CASSFRGESNEKLFF
>TRBV7-3|TRBJ2-1|TRBD2
CASSLLAGGYNEQFF
>TRBV10-3|TRBJ1-3|-
CAIDAGPSSGNTIYF
>TRBV28|TRBJ2-2|TRBD1
CASRRPGQGAGELFF
>TRBV2|TRBJ2-2|-
CASSPDGQGWDGELFF
>TRBV7-2|TRBJ1-5|TRBD1
CASSRQGPNQPQHF
>TRBV7-9|TRBJ1-5|-
CASSTTTGYSNQPQHF
>TRBV28|TRBJ2-7|TRBD1
CASSPAYRQGRYEQYF
>TRBV30|TRBJ2-5|TRBD2
CACGDGLGGDQETQYF
>TRBV19|TRBJ1-4|TRBD1
CASSIPYRGQGTEKLFF
>TRBV30|TRBJ2-6|TRBD1
CAWRRDRVFSGANVLTF
>TRBV2|TRBJ1-1|-
CASTRNMNTEAFF
>TRBV29-1|TRBJ1-2|-
CSATTTTNYGYTF
>TRBV28|TRBJ1-6|TRBD1
CASSSQDRVPYNSPLHF
>TRBV19|TRBJ1-2|TRBD1
CASSLGQGAINYGYTF
>TRBV24-1|TRBJ1-5|-
CATSDSQSGGSNQPQHF
>TRBV15|TRBJ1-5|TRBD1
CATSRGTGSGGNQPQHF
>TRBV5-1|TRBJ2-1|-
CASSLQSVSSYNEQFF
>TRBV7-2|TRBJ2-2|TRBD2
CASSLLAGYSTGELFF
>TRBV3-1/TRBV3-2|TRBJ1-3|TRBD1
CASSQEFAGTAICHSGNTIYF
>TRBV28|TRBJ2-5|-
CASSLHGGQETQYF
>TRBV7-2|TRBJ2-2|-
CASSPALATGELFF
>TRBV9|TRBJ2-7|TRBD2
CASSVSSGGYEQYF
>TRBV5-4|TRBJ2-2|-
CASSRDGGPSTGELFF
>TRBV4-3|TRBJ1-2|-
CASSQPNPTGLLYGYTF
>TRBV28|TRBJ2-3|-
CASRPPGVDTQYF
>TRBV18|TRBJ2-2|-
CASSPPTEHTGELFF
>TRBV28|TRBJ2-2|-
CAISGTLTGELFF
>TRBV5-6|TRBJ1-1|-
CASSLVEEANTEAFF
>TRBV29-1|TRBJ1-2|-
CSVDLQGAKYGYTF
>TRBV7-2|TRBJ2-7|-
CASSSLRGSEQYF
>TRBV12-3/TRBV12-4|TRBJ2-7|TRBD1
CAITRQGSEEQYF
>TRBV18|TRBJ2-2|-
CASSPIRQENTGELFF
>TRBV5-4|TRBJ2-5|TRBD1
CASSLGRGQEETQYF
>TRBV6-5|TRBJ2-7|TRBD2
CASRSGAGGYNEQYF
>TRBV2|TRBJ1-1|TRBD1
CASSEFLQGEPEAFF
>TRBV12-3/TRBV12-4|TRBJ1-2|TRBD1
CASRTGGPYGYTF
>TRBV12-3/TRBV12-4|TRBJ2-1|TRBD2
CASSLTSGEEFF
>TRBV27|TRBJ2-7|TRBD1
CASSATGTVSYEQYF
>TRBV5-4|TRBJ2-7|TRBD2
CASRNSGGHPYEQYF
>TRBV2|TRBJ1-5|-
CASSEAEAKEIYSQPQHF
>TRBV4-3|TRBJ2-1|-
CASSQAVGSYNEQFF